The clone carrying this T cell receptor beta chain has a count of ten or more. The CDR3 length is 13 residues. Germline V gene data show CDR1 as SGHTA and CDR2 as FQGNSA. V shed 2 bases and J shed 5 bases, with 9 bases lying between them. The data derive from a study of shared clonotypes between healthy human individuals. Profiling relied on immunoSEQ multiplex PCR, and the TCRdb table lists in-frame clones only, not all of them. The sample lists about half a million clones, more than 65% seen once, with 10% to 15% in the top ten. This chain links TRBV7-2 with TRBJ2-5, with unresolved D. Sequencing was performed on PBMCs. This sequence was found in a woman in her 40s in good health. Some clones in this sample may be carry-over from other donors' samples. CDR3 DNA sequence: TGTGCCAGCAGCTTAAATCCCCGGGAGACCCAGTACTTC. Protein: CASSLNPRETQYF.